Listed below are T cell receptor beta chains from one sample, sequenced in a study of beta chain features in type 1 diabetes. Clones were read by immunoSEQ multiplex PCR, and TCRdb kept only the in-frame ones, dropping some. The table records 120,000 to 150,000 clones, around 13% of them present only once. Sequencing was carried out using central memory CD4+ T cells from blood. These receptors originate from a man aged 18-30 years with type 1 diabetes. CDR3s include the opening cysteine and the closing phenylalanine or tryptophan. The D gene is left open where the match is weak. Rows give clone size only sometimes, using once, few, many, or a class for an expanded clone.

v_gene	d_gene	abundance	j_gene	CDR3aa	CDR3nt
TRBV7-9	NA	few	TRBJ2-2	CASSFPEYTGELFF	TGTGCCAGCAGCTTTCCAGAATACACCGGGGAGCTGTTTTTT
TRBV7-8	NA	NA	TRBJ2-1	CASSLAVGNEQFF	TGTGCCAGCAGCTTAGCAGTAGGTAATGAGCAGTTCTTC
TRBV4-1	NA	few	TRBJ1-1	CASSPGMGGRNTEAFF	TGCGCCAGCAGCCCAGGTATGGGGGGCAGGAACACTGAAGCTTTCTTT
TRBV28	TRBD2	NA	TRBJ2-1	CASSLDGAGWNNEQFF	TGTGCCAGCAGTTTGGACGGAGCGGGGTGGAACAATGAGCAGTTCTTC
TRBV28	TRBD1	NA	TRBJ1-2	CAHRGSNYGYTF	TGTGCCCACAGGGGATCCAACTATGGCTACACCTTC
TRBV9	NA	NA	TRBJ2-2	CASSATSGLPGELFF	TGTGCCAGCAGCGCAACTTCGGGGTTACCCGGGGAGCTGTTTTTT
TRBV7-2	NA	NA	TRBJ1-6	CASSLAQRNSPLHF	TGTGCCAGCAGCTTAGCGCAACGAAATTCACCCCTCCACTTT
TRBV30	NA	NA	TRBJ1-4	CAWSVAGVDEKLFF	TGTGCCTGGAGTGTAGCAGGGGTTGATGAAAAACTGTTTTTT
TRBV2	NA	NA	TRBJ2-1	CASRRGGLNNEQFF	TGTGCCAGCAGGAGGGGGGGACTAAACAATGAGCAGTTCTTC
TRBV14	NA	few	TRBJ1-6	CASSRRQEALYNSPLHF	TGTGCCAGCAGCCGTCGACAGGAGGCTCTATATAATTCACCCCTCCACTTT
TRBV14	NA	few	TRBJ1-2	CASSQGTNYGYTF	TGTGCCAGCAGCCAAGGGACAAACTATGGCTACACCTTC
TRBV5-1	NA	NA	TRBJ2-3	CASSQSGTAGVDTQYF	TGCGCCAGCAGCCAATCCGGGACGGCCGGTGTGGATACGCAGTATTTT
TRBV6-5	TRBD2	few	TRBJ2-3	CASSYSAGDTDTQYF	TGTGCCAGCAGTTACTCAGCGGGGGACACAGATACGCAGTATTTT
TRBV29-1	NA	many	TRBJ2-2	CSVNGRGGELFF	TGCAGCGTAAATGGGCGTGGAGGGGAGCTGTTTTTT
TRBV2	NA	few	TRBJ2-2	CASSELLNTGELFF	TGTGCCAGCAGTGAACTACTAAACACCGGGGAGCTGTTTTTT
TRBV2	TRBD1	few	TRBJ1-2	CASSSGQGANYGYTF	TGTGCCAGCAGTTCCGGACAGGGGGCAAACTATGGCTACACCTTC
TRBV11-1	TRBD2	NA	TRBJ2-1	CASSLVAGINYNEQFF	TGTGCCAGCAGCTTGGTAGCGGGGATTAACTACAATGAGCAGTTCTTC
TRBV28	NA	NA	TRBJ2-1	CASSLNRVDEQFF	TGTGCCAGCAGTTTAAACAGGGTTGATGAGCAGTTCTTC
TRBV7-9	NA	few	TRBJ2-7	CASSLAQGNSNEQYF	TGTGCCAGCAGCTTAGCGCAAGGGAATTCCAACGAGCAGTACTTC
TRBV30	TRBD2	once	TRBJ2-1	CAWKGKGLAGDEQFF	TGTGCCTGGAAGGGTAAGGGACTAGCGGGGGATGAGCAGTTCTTC
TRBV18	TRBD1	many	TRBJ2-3	CASSPGQGRYTQYF	TGTGCCAGCTCACCAGGACAGGGTAGATATACGCAGTATTTT
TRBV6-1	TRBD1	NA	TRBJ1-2	CASSPDRQGNYGYTF	TGTGCCAGCAGTCCCGACCGACAGGGCAACTATGGCTACACCTTC
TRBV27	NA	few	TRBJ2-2	CASSRTTSGTGELFF	TGTGCCAGCAGCCGGACTACCTCGGGGACCGGGGAGCTGTTTTTT
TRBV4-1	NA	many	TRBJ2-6	CASSRSTSPSGANVLTF	TGCGCCAGCAGCCGTAGCACTAGCCCCTCTGGGGCCAACGTCCTGACTTTC
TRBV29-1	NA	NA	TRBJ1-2	CSVGTGYGYTF	TGCAGCGTCGGGACGGGCTATGGCTACACCTTC
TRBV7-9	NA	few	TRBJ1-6	CASSPDNYNSPLHF	TGTGCCAGCAGCCCGGACAACTATAATTCACCCCTCCACTTT
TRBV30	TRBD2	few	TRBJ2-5	CAWSPLAGGRETQYF	TGTGCCTGGAGTCCACTAGCGGGGGGGCGAGAGACCCAGTACTTC
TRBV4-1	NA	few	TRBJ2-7	CASSQEWAALSYEQYF	TGCGCCAGCAGCCAAGAATGGGCAGCCTTAAGTTACGAGCAGTACTTC
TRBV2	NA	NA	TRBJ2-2	CASSEIENTGELFF	TGTGCCAGCAGTGAAATAGAGAACACCGGGGAGCTGTTTTTT
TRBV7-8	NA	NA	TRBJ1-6	CASSGTGVENSPLHF	TGTGCCAGCAGTGGTACAGGTGTCGAAAATTCACCCCTCCACTTT
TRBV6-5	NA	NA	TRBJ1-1	CASSYSTSVGAFF	TGTGCCAGCAGTTACTCGACGTCCGTAGGGGCTTTCTTT
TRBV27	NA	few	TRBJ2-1	CASSVSRDFNEQFF	TGTGCCAGCAGCGTTTCCCGGGACTTCAATGAGCAGTTCTTC
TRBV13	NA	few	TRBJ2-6	CASSLQVLSGANVLTF	TGTGCCAGCAGCTTACAAGTCCTCTCTGGGGCCAACGTCCTGACTTTC